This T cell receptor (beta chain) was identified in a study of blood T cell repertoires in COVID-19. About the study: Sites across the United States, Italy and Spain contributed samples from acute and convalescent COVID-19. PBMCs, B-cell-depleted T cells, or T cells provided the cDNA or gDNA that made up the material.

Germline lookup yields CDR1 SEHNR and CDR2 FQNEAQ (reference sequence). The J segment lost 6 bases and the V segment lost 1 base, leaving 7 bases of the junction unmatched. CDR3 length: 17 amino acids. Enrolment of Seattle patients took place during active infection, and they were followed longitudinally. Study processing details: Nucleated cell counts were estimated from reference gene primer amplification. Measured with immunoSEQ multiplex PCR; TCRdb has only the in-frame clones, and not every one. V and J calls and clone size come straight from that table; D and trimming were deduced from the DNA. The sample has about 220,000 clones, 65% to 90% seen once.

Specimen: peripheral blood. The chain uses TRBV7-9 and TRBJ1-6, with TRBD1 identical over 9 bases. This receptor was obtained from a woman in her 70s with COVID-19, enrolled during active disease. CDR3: CASSLGTGERFNSPLHF. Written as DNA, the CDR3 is TGTGCCAGCAGCTTAGGGACAGGGGAAAGATTTAATTCACCCCTCCACTTT.